In its sample, the clone carrying this TCR beta chain was seen many times. These data originate in a study of T cells in Graves' hyperthyroidism and ophthalmopathy. Patients aged 18 to 65 had newly diagnosed hyperthyroidism of under 2 months' duration. Diagnosing involved the use of clinical symptoms, serum thyroxine and TRAb, thyroid ultrasound and orbital computed tomography. Trimming stripped 7 bases from V and 0 bases from J, with 21 bases between. This CDR3 comprises 18 residues. Amplification of TCR beta CDR3 regions used RNA as the template. Primed by the HTBI set, a first-round RT-PCR was run on the TCR CDR3. Each CDR3 protein is one row after TCRdb ran MiXCR on the multiplex PCR reads. Among about 560,000 distinct CDR3 sequences listed, approximately 15% were seen once.

This sequence joins TRBV12-3 or TRBV12-4 and TRBJ2-2, with D possibly being TRBD1 or TRBD2 (6 bases each). The clonotype originates from a woman aged 18-29 years with Graves' hyperthyroidism. The sequencing input was blood. The CDR3 reads CASTPAEWGAPNTGELFF. As DNA, the CDR3 is TGTGCCAGCACACCCGCGGAATGGGGGGCCCCGAACACCGGGGAGCTGTTTTTT.